Below, 19 T cell receptor beta chains from the same sample are listed, as sequenced in a study of T-cell memory formation after mild COVID-19. TCRdb ran MiXCR on the 5' RACE reads and lists one entry per CDR3 protein. The sample carries about 540,000 distinct CDR3 sequences, about a fifth recorded once. Sequencing used PBMCs or a T cell subset sorted from them (not recorded which). Source of these receptors: an adult woman who had mild COVID-19 (a few samples of this study predate the infection). Cell type and time point are not known.

This clonotype has more than one count but fewer than ten. The chain carries TRBV6-2 or TRBV6-3 and TRBJ2-7; D is uncertain. Germline assignment: CDR1 MNHEY and CDR2 SVGEGT. V shed 3 bases and J shed 3 bases, with 6 bases lying between them. This CDR3 contains 12 residues. The CDR3 protein is CASSYVGYEQYF. The CDR3 coding sequence is TGTGCCAGCAGTTATGTGGGCTACGAGCAGTACTTC.

This clonotype was detected only a few times. The chain couples TRBV30 to TRBJ1-1; D is undetermined. Looked up from germline, CDR1 is GTSNPN and CDR2 is SVGIG (reference sequence). V dropped 4 bases and J dropped 5 bases, with 20 bases sitting between them. The CDR3 runs 15 residues. Here the CDR3 reads CAWNAAASWGTEAFF. The CDR3 DNA reads TGTGCCTGGAATGCCGCCGCCTCCTGGGGTACTGAAGCTTTCTTT.

V gene TRBV5-1 combines with J gene TRBJ2-2; no clear D gene. The CDR3 sequence is 14 residues long. Looked up from germline, CDR1 is SGHRS and CDR2 is YFSETQ. V was cut by 4 bases and J by 7 bases, with 14 bases left in between. CDR3 sequence reads: CASSPRPSDGELFF. CDR3 sequence (DNA): TGCGCCAGCAGCCCCCGACCTTCGGACGGGGAGCTGTTTTTT.

This chain links TRBV30 with TRBJ1-1; D not resolved. This CDR3 spans 13 amino acids. The germline CDR1 and CDR2 sequences are GTSNPN and SVGIG (reference sequence). Trimming cost V 5 bases and J 0 bases, with 10 bases left between them. The CDR3: CAWARELNTEAFF. Here the CDR3 DNA reads TGTGCCTGGGCGCGGGAATTGAACACTGAAGCTTTCTTT.

This chain links TRBV4-3 with TRBJ2-3; D may match TRBD1 or TRBD2 (6 bases each). Germline V gives CDR1 LGHNA, CDR2 YSLEER. Trimming removed 0 bases at V and 2 bases at J, with 9 bases between. This CDR3 is 15 amino acids long. DNA of the CDR3: TGCGCCAGCAGCCAAGATCGGGGGCACACAGATACGCAGTATTTT. Its protein is CASSQDRGHTDTQYF.

This clonotype was recorded a few times. The rearrangement uses TRBV2 and TRBJ2-5, with 9 bases lining up with TRBD2. Germline lookup yields CDR1 SNHLY and CDR2 FYNNEI. This CDR3 region has 16 residues. V gave up 3 bases and J gave up 5 bases; unmatched junction bases: 10. CDR3 sequence: CASSEWRGGVTETQYF. CDR3 in DNA: TGTGCCAGCAGTGAGTGGCGGGGGGGCGTGACGGAGACCCAGTACTTC.

The sample holds a few counts of this clonotype. The chain couples TRBV11-1 to TRBJ2-7; D possibly corresponds to TRBD2 (5 bases). Germline V gene sequence: CDR1 SGHAT, CDR2 FQDESV (reference sequence). The ends were cut back, 2 bases at V and 4 bases at J, with 12 bases in the middle. The CDR3 length is 14 residues. The CDR3 here is CASSLTGDYYEQYF. The CDR3 nucleotides read TGTGCCAGCAGCTTAACGGGCGACTATTACGAGCAGTACTTC.

This chain connects TRBV6-1 to TRBJ2-1, with 10 bases fitting TRBD2. With V trimmed by 3 bases and J by 5 bases, 4 bases remained unmatched. CDR1 is MNHNS, CDR2 SASEGT, per germline. The CDR3 is 15 residues long. CDR3 nucleotides: TGTGCCAGCAGTGACGCGGGACTAGCGAACAATGAGCAGTTCTTC. It is translated as CASSDAGLANNEQFF.

The genes are TRBV5-1 and TRBJ1-6, with unresolved D. Trimming took 5 bases from V and 8 from J, leaving 14 bases between them. The CDR3 runs 14 residues. From germline, CDR1 is SGHRS and CDR2 YFSETQ. CDR3 residues: CASSFIGGDSPLHF. CDR3 DNA sequence: TGCGCCAGCAGTTTTATCGGTGGGGATTCACCCCTCCACTTT.

This clonotype appeared a few times. The chain joins TRBV10-3 to TRBJ2-5; possibly TRBD1 or TRBD2 for D (6 bases each). CDR1 is ENHRY and CDR2 is SYGVKD in the germline V gene. CDR3 length: 14 residues. With 2 bases removed from V and 5 bases from J, the gap between germline ends came to 12 bases. The CDR3 DNA sequence: TGTGCCATCAGTGAGAGGGGGGCCGGGGAGACCCAGTACTTC. Its protein is CAISERGAGETQYF.

This clonotype was observed a few times. This chain connects TRBV4-1 to TRBJ2-1; D unresolved. Trimming left V 2 bases short and J 0 bases short, with 11 bases between. This CDR3 comprises 16 residues. Per the germline V gene, CDR1 is MGHRA and CDR2 is YSYEKL. The chain's CDR3 is CASSQPTRSSYNEQFF. CDR3 coding DNA: TGCGCCAGCAGCCAACCGACACGTAGCTCCTACAATGAGCAGTTCTTC.

Many counts were recorded for this clonotype. V gene TRBV5-1 combines with J gene TRBJ1-1; 7 nucleotides line up with TRBD1. This CDR3 has 15 residues. Germline trimming cut 1 base from V and 3 bases from J; bases unmatched to any gene: 6. The germline CDR1 and CDR2 sequences are SGHRS and YFSETQ. The CDR3 DNA reads as TGCGCCAGCAGCTTGCGGACAGGCTTCGACACTGAAGCTTTCTTT. It is translated as CASSLRTGFDTEAFF.

The genes are TRBV6-1 and TRBJ2-3, with D possibly being TRBD1 or TRBD2 (6 bases each). Trimming stripped 3 bases from V and 1 base from J, with 17 bases between. Germline CDR1 MNHNS, CDR2 SASEGT. The CDR3 covers 17 residues. This CDR3 reads CASSDSLGGQGTDTQYF. For the CDR3, the DNA is TGTGCCAGCAGTGATTCCTTGGGGGGCCAGGGCACAGATACGCAGTATTTT.

V usage is TRBV7-9 and J usage is TRBJ2-7; 9 bases align to TRBD1. V shed 5 bases and J 5 bases; nucleotides not matched to a gene: 13. This CDR3 contains 16 residues. CDR1 and CDR2 from the germline V gene are SEHNR and FQNEAQ (reference sequence). CDR3 DNA: TGTGCCAGCAGCCCTAGGGAGAGACAGGGGGGCAACGAGCAGTACTTC. Protein: CASSPRERQGGNEQYF.

This clonotype was detected a few times. The chain couples TRBV6-6 to TRBJ2-1; D not resolved. This CDR3 is built from 13 residues. CDR1 and CDR2 from the germline V gene are MNHNY and SVGAGI (reference sequence). The ends were cut back, 7 bases at V and 4 bases at J, with 11 bases in the middle. The CDR3: CASMWVEYNEQFF. In DNA, the CDR3 is TGTGCCAGCATGTGGGTAGAATACAATGAGCAGTTCTTC.

The gene calls are TRBV6-5 and TRBJ2-7, with TRBD1 matching over 9 bases. The CDR3 is 15 residues long. Germline V CDR1 and CDR2: MNHEY, SVGAGI. The J segment lost 2 bases and the V segment lost 2 bases, leaving 4 bases of the junction unmatched. The DNA for the CDR3 is TGTGCCAGCAGTTACGGACAGGGGCACACCTACGAGCAGTACTTC. This sequence encodes CASSYGQGHTYEQYF.

Here the CDR3 DNA reads TGTGCCAGCAGTGAATATGACGGGGGTAGAAAGACCCAGTACTTC. Translation gives CASSEYDGGRKTQYF. The chain employs TRBV25-1 and TRBJ2-5; weak D call: TRBD2 (6 bases). The CDR3 length is 15 residues. Trimming removed 0 bases at V and 6 bases at J, with 14 bases between. The germline V gene encodes CDR1 MGHDK and CDR2 SYGVNS.

The gene calls are TRBV5-1 and TRBJ1-1; D remains ambiguous. CDR1 and CDR2 (germline): SGHRS, YFSETQ. V was clipped by 0 bases and J by 0 bases, with 12 bases between them. The CDR3 runs to 16 residues. CDR3 bases: TGCGCCAGCAGCTTGGCCGGCGGAAACATGAACACTGAAGCTTTCTTT. Amino acids: CASSLAGGNMNTEAFF.

This clonotype was seen at least ten times. The rearrangement uses TRBV6-2 or TRBV6-3 and TRBJ1-1; TRBD1 is a possible D gene (5 bases). The ends were cut back, 4 bases at V and 0 bases at J, with 9 bases in the middle. Germline CDR1 MNHEY, CDR2 SVGEGT. The CDR3 has 14 amino acids. CDR3 DNA: TGTGCCAGCAGTTGGGGACTCATGAACACTGAAGCTTTCTTT. This codes for CASSWGLMNTEAFF.